Presented here are 17 T cell receptor beta chains from one specimen sequenced in a study of CD8 T cells in Susac syndrome (dated by TCRdb to the late 2010s). The library was obtained by the immunoSEQ multiplex PCR assay. RNA was extracted using the RNeasy kit, and roughly 0.5 to 1 microgram was reverse transcribed with random hexamers. The public reads were quality trimmed at Q25 with fastp and then assembled into clones with MiXCR by TCRdb, keeping productive beta chains. Rows with one shared CDR3 protein collapse into an entry with the most common genes and DNA. In this sample the table shows about 19,000 distinct CDR3 sequences, around 96% of which occur a single time. 0.2% to 0.3% of the sample belongs to the ten largest clones. Sequenced input: CD8+ T cells from PBMCs. The receptors stem from a human donor in good health.

The CDR3 sequence is CASREAGSYEQYF. The CDR3 DNA follows: TGTGCCAGCAGAGAAGCGGGGAGCTACGAGCAGTACTTC. The rearrangement joins TRBV28 to TRBJ2-7, with 7 bases matching TRBD2. This CDR3 has 13 residues. V lost 6 bases, J lost 3 bases, and 5 bases stayed unmatched. CDR1 and CDR2 from the germline V gene are MDHEN and SYDVKM. The whole variable domain, filled in from reference TRBV28 and TRBJ2-7, reads DVKVTQSSRYLVKRTGEKVFLECVQDMDHENMFWYRQDPGLGLRLIYFSYDVKMKEKGDIPEGYSVSREKKERFSLILESASTNQTSMYLCASREAGSYEQYFGPGTRLTVT.

The V gene is TRBV7-6, the J gene TRBJ2-5; D gene ambiguous. The CDR3 runs 14 residues. The germline CDR1 and CDR2 sequences are SGHVS and FNYEAQ. V shed 0 bases and J shed 1 base, with 6 bases lying between them. For the CDR3, the DNA is TGTGCCAGCAGCTTAGCTCGCTTCCAAGAGACCCAGTACTTC. It codes for CASSLARFQETQYF.

Details on this clonotype: A read error may produce the germline difference seen at one junction end. The chain uses TRBV7-6 and TRBJ2-7; D remains unclear. Looked up from germline, CDR1 is SGHVS and CDR2 is FNYEAQ. CDR3 length equals 14 residues. CDR3 residues: CASSPRESSYEQHF. Written as DNA, the CDR3 is TGTGCCAGCAGCCCCCGCGAGAGCTCCTACGAGCAGCACTTC.

Turning to this clonotype: Compared with germline, one end of the junction differs, possibly owing to a read error. The chain couples TRBV3-1 to TRBJ2-7; 7 bases agree with TRBD1. Germline CDR1 is LGHDT and CDR2 is YNNKEL (reference sequence). The CDR3 has 13 amino acids. The CDR3 region is CASSEDRAFEQYF. The DNA for the CDR3 is TGTGCCAGCAGCGAAGACAGGGCTTTCGAGCAGTACTTC.

The gene calls are TRBV28 and TRBJ2-7; D gene unclear. Trimming took 4 bases from V and 3 from J, leaving 7 bases between them. The CDR3 loop spans 12 amino acids. Germline V gene sequence: CDR1 MDHEN, CDR2 SYDVKM. CDR3: CASSSSLYEQYF. CDR3 nucleotide sequence: TGTGCCAGCAGTTCGAGCCTCTACGAGCAGTACTTC.

The chain joins TRBV27 to TRBJ2-7; maybe TRBD1 (6 bases). Trimming cost V 5 bases and J 0 bases, with 29 bases left between them. The CDR3 runs 20 residues. The V gene's germline CDR1 is MNHEY and CDR2 SMNVEV (reference sequence). The CDR3 DNA is TGTGCCAGCAGTCCAGGGAGACAGGACGTGTGGGGTTACAGCTCCTACGAGCAGTACTTC. Residues: CASSPGRQDVWGYSSYEQYF.

The chain links TRBV7-9 to TRBJ1-4; D is unresolved. In germline, CDR1 is SEHNR, CDR2 FQNEAQ (reference sequence). V was shortened by 3 bases and J by 11 bases, with 19 bases between the two germline ends. This CDR3 is built from 15 residues. The CDR3, as DNA: TGTGCCAGCAGCTTTGGGGAGTTGATGAAGGATAAACTGTTTTTT. Its protein is CASSFGELMKDKLFF. Drawing the rest from reference TRBV7-9 and TRBJ1-4, the complete variable domain is DTGVSQNPRHKITKRGQNVTFRCDPISEHNRLYWYRQTLGQGPEFLTYFQNEAQLEKSRLLSDRFSAERPKGSFSTLEIQRTEQGDSAMYLCASSFGELMKDKLFFGSGTQLSVL.

This chain uses TRBV13 with TRBJ2-3, with a weak D call TRBD2 (6 bases). The CDR3 is 15 residues long. V gave up 2 bases and J gave up 2 bases, with 11 bases separating them. Germline V CDR1 and CDR2: PRHDT, FYEKMQ (reference sequence). In DNA form, the CDR3 reads TGTGCCAGCAGCTTATGGCGGGACCCCACAGATACGCAGTATTTT. It specifies CASSLWRDPTDTQYF. Full variable domain (rest looked up from reference TRBV13 and TRBJ2-3): AAGVIQSPRHLIKEKRETATLKCYPIPRHDTVYWYQQGPGQDPQFLISFYEKMQSDKGSIPDRFSAQQFSDYHSELNMSSLELGDSALYFCASSLWRDPTDTQYFGPGTRLTVL.

The CDR3 sequence: CSVDCPNRHNEQFF. DNA for the CDR3: TGCAGCGTTGATTGCCCGAATCGCCACAATGAGCAGTTCTTC. J is TRBJ2-1 and V is TRBV29-1, with D unresolved. The CDR3 runs 14 residues. The germline gives CDR1 SQVTM, CDR2 ANQGSEA. Trimming shortened V by 3 bases and J by 5 bases, and 14 bases separated the two germline ends.

The V and J genes are TRBV3-1 and TRBJ2-1; no firm D call. The germline V and J ends were trimmed by 2 bases and 5 bases, with 7 bases remaining between them. The CDR3 runs to 13 residues. From germline, CDR1 is LGHDT and CDR2 YNNKEL (reference sequence). CDR3 DNA sequence: TGTGCCAGCAGCCAAATAAGAGACAATGAGCAGTTCTTC. Its protein is CASSQIRDNEQFF.

This chain joins TRBV7-8 and TRBJ2-5; D gene uncertain. V lost 2 bases to trimming and J lost 5 bases, with 12 bases between them. The CDR3 contains 14 residues. Looked up from germline, CDR1 is SGHVS and CDR2 is FQNEAQ. The CDR3 spells CASSLIGPRETQYF. The CDR3 DNA follows: TGTGCCAGCAGCTTAATCGGGCCGAGGGAGACCCAGTACTTC.

This chain uses TRBV27 with TRBJ1-4, with 7 bases identical to TRBD1. The germline V gene has CDR1 MNHEY and CDR2 SMNVEV (reference sequence). The trim removed 5 bases at V and 4 bases at J, leaving 7 bases unmatched. The CDR3 extends over 15 amino acids. Here the CDR3 DNA reads TGTGCCAGCAGTGGCTCGACAGGGCTTAATGAAAAACTGTTTTTT. It translates to CASSGSTGLNEKLFF.

This chain links TRBV16 with TRBJ2-7; no clear D gene. There are 14 residues in the CDR3. Germline CDR1 and CDR2: KGHSY and FQNENV. V dropped 2 bases and J dropped 6 bases, with 14 bases sitting between them. This CDR3 is CASSQTLMVGEQYF. The DNA of the CDR3 is TGTGCCAGCAGCCAAACGTTAATGGTTGGCGAGCAGTACTTC.

The V gene is TRBV20-1, the J gene TRBJ2-4; 10 bases line up with TRBD2. The length of the CDR3 is 19 residues. Germline CDR1 reads DFQATT; CDR2 reads SNEGSKA (reference sequence). The J segment lost 0 bases and the V segment lost 0 bases, leaving 11 bases of the junction unmatched. CDR3 bases: TGCAGTGCTAGAGATGATGCTAGCGGGAGTCCACTAGCCAAAAACATTCAGTACTTC. Its protein is CSARDDASGSPLAKNIQYF.

The chain employs TRBV7-9 and TRBJ2-1; 7 bases agree with TRBD2. The CDR3 loop spans 17 amino acids. V was clipped by 0 bases and J by 0 bases; unmatched bases: 5. Germline CDR1 and CDR2: SEHNR and FQNEAQ (reference sequence). The CDR3 protein is CASSLALGGSSYNEQFF. The CDR3 coding sequence is TGTGCCAGCAGCTTAGCCCTTGGCGGGAGCTCCTACAATGAGCAGTTCTTC.

This rearrangement joins TRBV27 to TRBJ1-1, with D unresolved. CDR1 MNHEY and CDR2 SMNVEV come from the germline V gene (reference sequence). V was shortened by 3 bases and J by 4 bases, with 12 bases between the two germline ends. This CDR3 contains 14 residues. CDR3 sequence (DNA): TGTGCCAGCAGTTTGTCGCGGGGAGGCACTGAAGCTTTCTTT. Encoded protein: CASSLSRGGTEAFF.

The chain joins TRBV29-1 to TRBJ2-4; D could derive from TRBD1 or TRBD2 (5 bases each). CDR1 and CDR2 from the germline V gene are SQVTM and ANQGSEA. CDR3 size: 13 residues. V was cut by 4 bases and J by 8 bases, with 15 bases left in between. The CDR3 nucleotides are TGCAGCGTTGTGGACACCGACGGGGACATTCAGTACTTC. Its translation is CSVVDTDGDIQYF. The whole variable domain, remainder taken from reference TRBV29-1 and TRBJ2-4, is SAVISQKPSRDICQRGTSLTIQCQVDSQVTMMFWYRQQPGQSLTLIATANQGSEATYESGFVIDKFPISRPNLTFSTLTVSNMSPEDSSIYLCSVVDTDGDIQYFGAGTRLSVL.